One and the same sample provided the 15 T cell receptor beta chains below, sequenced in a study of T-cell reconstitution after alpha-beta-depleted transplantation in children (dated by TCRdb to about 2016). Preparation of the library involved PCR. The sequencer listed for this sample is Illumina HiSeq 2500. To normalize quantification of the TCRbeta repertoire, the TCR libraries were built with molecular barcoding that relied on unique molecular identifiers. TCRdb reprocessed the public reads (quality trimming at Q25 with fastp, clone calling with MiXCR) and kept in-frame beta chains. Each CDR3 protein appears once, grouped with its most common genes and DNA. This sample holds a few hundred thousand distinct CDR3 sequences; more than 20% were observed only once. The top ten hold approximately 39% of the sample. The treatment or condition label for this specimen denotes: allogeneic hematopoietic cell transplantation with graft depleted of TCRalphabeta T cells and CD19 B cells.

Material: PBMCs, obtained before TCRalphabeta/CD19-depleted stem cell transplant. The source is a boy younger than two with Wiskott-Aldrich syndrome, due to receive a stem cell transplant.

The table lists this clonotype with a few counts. CDR3 sequence reads: CATSDGGLFAGYEQYF. CDR3 coding DNA: TGTGCCACCAGTGATGGAGGTCTCTTTGCCGGCTACGAGCAGTACTTC. V usage is TRBV24-1 and J usage is TRBJ2-7, with a possible D match to TRBD2 (5 bases). Germline loops: CDR1 KGHDR, CDR2 SFDVKD. Trimming removed 3 bases at V and 3 bases at J, with 17 bases between. The CDR3 totals 16 residues.

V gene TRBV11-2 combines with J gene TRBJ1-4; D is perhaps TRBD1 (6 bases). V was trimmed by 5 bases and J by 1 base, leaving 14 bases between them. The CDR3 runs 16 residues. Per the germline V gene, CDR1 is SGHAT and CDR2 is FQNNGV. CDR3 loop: CASSLTQGLTNEKLFF. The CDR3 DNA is TGTGCCAGCAGCCTGACCCAGGGGTTAACTAATGAAAAACTGTTTTTT.

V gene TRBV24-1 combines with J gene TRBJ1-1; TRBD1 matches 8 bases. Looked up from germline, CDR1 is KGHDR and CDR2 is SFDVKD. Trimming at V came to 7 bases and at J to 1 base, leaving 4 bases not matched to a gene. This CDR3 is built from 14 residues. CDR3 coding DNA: TGTGCCACCAGGGGCCAGGGGGCGAACACTGAAGCTTTCTTT. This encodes CATRGQGANTEAFF.

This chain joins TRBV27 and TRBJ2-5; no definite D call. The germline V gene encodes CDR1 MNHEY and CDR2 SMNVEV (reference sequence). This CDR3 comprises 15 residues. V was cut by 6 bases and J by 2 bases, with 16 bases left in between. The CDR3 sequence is CASRFLSGPQETQYF. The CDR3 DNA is TGTGCCAGCAGATTCCTTTCTGGTCCGCAAGAGACCCAGTACTTC.

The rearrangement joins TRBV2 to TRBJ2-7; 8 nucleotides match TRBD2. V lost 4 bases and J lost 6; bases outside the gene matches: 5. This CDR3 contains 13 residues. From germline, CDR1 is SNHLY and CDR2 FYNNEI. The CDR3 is CASSGPREGEQYF. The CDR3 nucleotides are TGTGCCAGCAGTGGTCCTCGGGAGGGCGAGCAGTACTTC. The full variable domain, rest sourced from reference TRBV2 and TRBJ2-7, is EPEVTQTPSHQVTQMGQEVILRCVPISNHLYFYWYRQILGQKVEFLVSFYNNEISEKSEIFDDQFSVERPDGSNFTLKIRSTKLEDSAMYFCASSGPREGEQYFGPGTRLTVT.

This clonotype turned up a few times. This chain's CDR3 is CAIRTKLAGEYEQYF. The DNA for the CDR3 is TGTGCCATCAGAACTAAACTAGCGGGAGAGTACGAGCAGTACTTC. This chain uses TRBV10-3 with TRBJ2-7; 11 nucleotides match TRBD2. Trimming at V came to 6 bases and at J to 4 bases, leaving 8 bases not matched to a gene. Germline V lookup: CDR1 ENHRY, CDR2 SYGVKD. This CDR3 spans 15 amino acids.

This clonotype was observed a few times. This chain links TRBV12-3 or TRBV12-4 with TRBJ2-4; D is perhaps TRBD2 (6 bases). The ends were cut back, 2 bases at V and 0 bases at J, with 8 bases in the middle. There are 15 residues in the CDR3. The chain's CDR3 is CASSLSGEAKNIQYF. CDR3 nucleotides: TGTGCCAGCAGTTTATCGGGAGAAGCCAAAAACATTCAGTACTTC.

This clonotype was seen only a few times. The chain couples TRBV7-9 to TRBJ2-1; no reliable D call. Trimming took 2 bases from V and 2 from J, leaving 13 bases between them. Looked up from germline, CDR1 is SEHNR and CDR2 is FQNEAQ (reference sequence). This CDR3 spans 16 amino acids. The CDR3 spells CASSLRASTAYNEQFF. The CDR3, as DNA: TGTGCCAGCAGCTTAAGGGCCAGTACAGCCTACAATGAGCAGTTCTTC. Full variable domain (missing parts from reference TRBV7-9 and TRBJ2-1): DTGVSQNPRHKITKRGQNVTFRCDPISEHNRLYWYRQTLGQGPEFLTYFQNEAQLEKSRLLSDRFSAERPKGSFSTLEIQRTEQGDSAMYLCASSLRASTAYNEQFFGPGTRLTVL.

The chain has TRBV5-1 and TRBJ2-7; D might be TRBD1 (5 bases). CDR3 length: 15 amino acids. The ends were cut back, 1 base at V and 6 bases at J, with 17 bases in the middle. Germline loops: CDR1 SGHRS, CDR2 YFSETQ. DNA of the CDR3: TGCGCCAGCAGCTTGCTTAAGGGGCCCACGGCCGAGCAGTACTTC. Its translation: CASSLLKGPTAEQYF.

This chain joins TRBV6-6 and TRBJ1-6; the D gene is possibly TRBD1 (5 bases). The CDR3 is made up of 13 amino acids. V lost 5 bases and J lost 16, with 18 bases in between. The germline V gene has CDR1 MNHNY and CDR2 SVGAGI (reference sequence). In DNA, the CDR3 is TGTGCCAGCAGTACAGGACGGGGGGGATTGCTCCACTTT. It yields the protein CASSTGRGGLLHF.

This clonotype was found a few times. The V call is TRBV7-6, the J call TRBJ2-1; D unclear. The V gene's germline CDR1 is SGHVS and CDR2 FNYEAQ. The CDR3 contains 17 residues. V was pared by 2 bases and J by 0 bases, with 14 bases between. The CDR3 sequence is CASSLNCHLCSYNEQFF. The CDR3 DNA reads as TGTGCCAGCAGCTTAAATTGTCATCTATGCTCCTACAATGAGCAGTTCTTC.

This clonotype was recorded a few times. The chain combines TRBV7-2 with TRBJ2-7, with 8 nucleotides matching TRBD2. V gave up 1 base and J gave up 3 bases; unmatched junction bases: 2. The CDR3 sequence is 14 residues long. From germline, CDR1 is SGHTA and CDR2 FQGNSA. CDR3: CASSLVGTSYEQYF. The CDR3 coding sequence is TGTGCCAGCAGCTTAGTTGGGACTAGCTACGAGCAGTACTTC. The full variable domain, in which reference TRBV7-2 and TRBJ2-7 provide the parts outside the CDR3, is GAGVSQSPSNKVTEKGKDVELRCDPISGHTALYWYRQSLGQGLEFLIYFQGNSAPDKSGLPSDRFSAERTGGSVSTLTIQRTQQEDSAVYLCASSLVGTSYEQYFGPGTRLTVT.

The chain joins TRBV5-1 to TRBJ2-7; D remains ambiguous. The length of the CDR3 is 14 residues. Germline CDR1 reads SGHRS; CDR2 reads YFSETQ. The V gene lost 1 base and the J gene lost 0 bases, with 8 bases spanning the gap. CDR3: CASSLYMNSYEQYF. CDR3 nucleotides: TGCGCCAGCAGCTTGTACATGAACTCCTACGAGCAGTACTTC.

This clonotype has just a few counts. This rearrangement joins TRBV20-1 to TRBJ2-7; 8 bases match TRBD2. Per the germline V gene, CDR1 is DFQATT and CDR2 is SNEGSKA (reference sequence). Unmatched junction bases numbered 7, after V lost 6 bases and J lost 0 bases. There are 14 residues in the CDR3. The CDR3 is CSACVAGGSYEQYF. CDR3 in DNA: TGCAGTGCCTGCGTGGCGGGAGGCTCCTACGAGCAGTACTTC.

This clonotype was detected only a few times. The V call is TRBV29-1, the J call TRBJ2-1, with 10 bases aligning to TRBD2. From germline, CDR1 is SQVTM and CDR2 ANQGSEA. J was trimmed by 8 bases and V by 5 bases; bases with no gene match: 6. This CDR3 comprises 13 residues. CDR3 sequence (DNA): TGCAGCGTTAGCGGGAGGGCCATCGATGAGCAGTTCTTC. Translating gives CSVSGRAIDEQFF.